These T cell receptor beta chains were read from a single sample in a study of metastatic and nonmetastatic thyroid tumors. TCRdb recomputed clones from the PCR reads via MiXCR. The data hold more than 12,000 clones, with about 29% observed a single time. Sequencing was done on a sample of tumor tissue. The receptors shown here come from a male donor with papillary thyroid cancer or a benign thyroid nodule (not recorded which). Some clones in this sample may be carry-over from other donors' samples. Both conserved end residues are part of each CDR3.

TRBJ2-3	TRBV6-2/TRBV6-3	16	CASSYSISGVTDTQYF
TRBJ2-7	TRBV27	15	CASSLGGSGLYEQYF
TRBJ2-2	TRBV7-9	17	CASSFPLRAEPFGELFF
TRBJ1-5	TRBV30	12	CAWRRGLQPQHF
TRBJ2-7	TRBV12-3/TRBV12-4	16	CASSPPWWREGREQYF
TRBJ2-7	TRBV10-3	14	CAIISDRAPYEQYF
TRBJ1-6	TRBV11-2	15	CASSPRSSYNSPLHF
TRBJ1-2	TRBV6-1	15	CASSSERTGVNGYTF
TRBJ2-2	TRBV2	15	CASRTSGSVTGELFF
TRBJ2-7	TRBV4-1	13	CASSQGRSYEQYF
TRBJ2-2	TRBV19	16	CASSTRTGVYTGELFF
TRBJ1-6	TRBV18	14	CTSSPPGQAKSLHF
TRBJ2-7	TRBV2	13	CASSDGQGYEQYF
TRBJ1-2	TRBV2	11	CASSHTNGYSF
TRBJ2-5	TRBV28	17	CASSAQGQGDGGETQYF
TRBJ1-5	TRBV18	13	CASSTDGNQPQHF
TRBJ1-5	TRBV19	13	CASRGGSYQPQHF
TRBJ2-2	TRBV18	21	CASSLKGGSGLAGGYTGELFF
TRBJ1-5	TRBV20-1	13	CSASDLINQPQNF
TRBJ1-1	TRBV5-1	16	CASSRGGMEGEAKAFF
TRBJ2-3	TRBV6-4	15	CASSDSSGGADTQYF
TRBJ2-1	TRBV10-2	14	CASSGTGTNNEQFF
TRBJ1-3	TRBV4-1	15	CASSQEDRAGNTIYF
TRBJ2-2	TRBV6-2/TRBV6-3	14	CASTTSGGSGELFF
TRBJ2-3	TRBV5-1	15	CASSPEGGLTDTQYF
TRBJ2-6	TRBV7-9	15	CASSITRAGANVLTF
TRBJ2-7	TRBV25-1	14	CASSTDRGLYEQYF
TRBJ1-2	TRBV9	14	CASSEAPGGGGYTF
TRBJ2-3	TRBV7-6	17	CASSLFAGSSSTDTQYF
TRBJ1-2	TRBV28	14	CASNLPRRPVLYTF
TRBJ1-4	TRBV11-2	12	CASRKGGEKLFF
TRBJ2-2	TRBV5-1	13	CASRAVGTGELFF
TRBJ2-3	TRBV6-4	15	CASSDGGGPTDTQYF
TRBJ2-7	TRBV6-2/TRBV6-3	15	CASSYSWLAGGEQYF
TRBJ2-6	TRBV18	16	CASSPYFASGANVLTF
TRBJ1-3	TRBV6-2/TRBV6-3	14	CASGRLSSGNTLYF
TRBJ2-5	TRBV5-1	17	CASSGGLAGVHQETQYF
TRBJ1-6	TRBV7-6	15	CASSLMGQGNSPLHF
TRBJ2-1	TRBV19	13	CASSKSSYNEQFF
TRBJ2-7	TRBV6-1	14	CAISATRGITEQYF
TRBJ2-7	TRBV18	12	CATSPQGQEQYF